The clone carrying this TCR beta chain was found a few times. The data were obtained in a study of T cell responses to AZD1222 COVID-19 vaccine. Profiling relied on immunoSEQ multiplex PCR, and the TCRdb table lists in-frame clones only, not all of them. The repertoire holds about 100,000 clones, with around nine tenths as singletons. CDR1 is MDHEN and CDR2 is SYDVKM in the germline V gene. The CDR3 consists of 15 residues. V gave up 0 bases and J gave up 10 bases; unmatched junction bases: 7. V usage is TRBV28 and J usage is TRBJ2-1; TRBD2 aligns across 9 bases. The receptor was derived from an adult in good health. The sequenced sample was peripheral blood, obtained on day 0 of AZD1222 vaccination. The CDR3 protein is CASSLWREGRGEQFF. As DNA, the CDR3 is TGTGCCAGCAGTTTATGGCGGGAGGGCCGGGGAGAGCAGTTCTTC.